This T cell receptor (beta chain) was sequenced for a study of Tregs in tolerant kidney transplant recipients. Study background: The nonmyeloablative bone marrow transplants came from related graft donors, with transient mixed chimerism.

The study, taken as a whole, reports: Biological reproducibility was not directly addressed, but technical replication error appeared minimal.

Generated by immunoSEQ multiplex PCR, the TCRdb table keeps only in-frame clones and is missing some. This sample's table reports roughly 48,000 clones. V was pared by 3 bases and J by 3 bases, with 9 bases of the junction left unmatched. CDR1 WSHSY and CDR2 SAAADI come from the germline V gene. This CDR3 contains 17 residues. Unstimulated regulatory T cells (CD4+CD25+CD127-), CD4+CD25- non-regulatory cells, CD4 and CD8 cells were FACS-sorted from thawed PBMCs. A remark on this clone: No antigen is known for it. The read comes to an end 3 residues before the CDR3 does, leaving the germline J gene to fill in the end.

This sequence joins TRBV10-2 and TRBJ2-1; TRBD1 agrees at 9 bases. The sequence was obtained from a human donor who received a combined kidney and bone marrow transplant. The sample was CD4+ T cells from blood, taken before the transplant. This chain's CDR3 is CASSDLAGQGFYNEQFF. The covered CDR3 bases are TGCGCCAGCAGTGACCTTGCGGGACAGGGCTTCTACAATGAG.